This TCR beta chain was recorded in a study of metastatic and nonmetastatic thyroid tumors. Study context: Repertoire data that came from the blood and tumor or nodule tissue of malignant and benign thyroid patients were compared.

CDR1 SGDLS and CDR2 YYNGEE come from the germline V gene. The CDR3 is 14 residues long. Trimming removed 0 bases at V and 3 bases at J, with 7 bases between. Authors' methods: Differences in CDR3 between clinicopathological groups were drawn on to build a classifier intended to discriminate distant-metastatic papillary thyroid cancer patients. MiXCR re-clonotyped the PCR reads for TCRdb. The V and J calls here are based on TCRdb, not the publication. In the table there are 9,900 or so clones, around 30% of which are singletons. None of the patients had undergone any treatment ahead of thyroid surgery. As to this clone: The target antigen is unknown.

Whole-study findings and limits: Significantly greater TCR beta diversity was reportedly found in malignant thyroid tumors than in benign nodules (in blood and tumor).

The clonotype was recovered from a female donor with papillary thyroid cancer or a benign thyroid nodule (not recorded which). Some clones in this sample may be carry-over from other donors' samples. This chain joins TRBV9 and TRBJ1-3; D call uncertain. Sample: tumor tissue. For the CDR3, the DNA is TGTGCCAGCAGCGTAGTAGTATGTGGAAACACCATATATTTT. Protein product: CASSVVVCGNTIYF. Together with reference TRBV9 and TRBJ1-3, the CDR3 gives the full variable domain: DSGVTQTPKHLITATGQRVTLRCSPRSGDLSVYWYQQSLDQGLQFLIQYYNGEERAKGNILERFSAQQFPDLHSELNLSSLELGDSALYFCASSVVVCGNTIYFGEGSWLTVV.